These 9 T cell receptor beta chains came from one sample sequenced in a study of T cells in Graves' hyperthyroidism and ophthalmopathy (dated by TCRdb to 2018 to 2020). To prepare the library, multiplex PCR was applied. Sequencing was carried out with an Illumina HiSeq 2000. The TCR beta CDR3 regions were amplified from RNA transcripts. A first-round RT-PCR of the TCR CDR3 used the HTBI primer set with the Qiagen OneStep RT-PCR kit. The public reads were reanalyzed by TCRdb: fastp trimming at Q25, MiXCR alignment, in-frame beta chains only. Duplicate CDR3 protein sequences are folded into a single record with the most common DNA and genes. The sample has almost 350,000 distinct CDR3 sequences on record, about a sixth of them singletons. In total, the top ten clones hold around 15% of the sample. The sample was blood. The receptors come from a woman aged 40 to 55 with Graves' ophthalmopathy.

The chain links TRBV30 to TRBJ1-1; D ambiguous. CDR1 and CDR2 (germline): GTSNPN, SVGIG (reference sequence). The CDR3 has 13 amino acids. V lost 5 bases to trimming and J lost 4 bases, with 14 bases between them. This CDR3 is CAWGGGRVTEAFF. CDR3 DNA sequence: TGTGCCTGGGGAGGAGGGAGGGTCACTGAAGCTTTCTTT.

This clonotype was seen a few times. The chain carries TRBV29-1 and TRBJ2-4; D remains ambiguous. This CDR3 has 16 residues. Germline V gene lookup returns CDR1 SQVTM and CDR2 ANQGSEA. The V end lost 4 bases, the J end lost 0 bases, and 16 bases lay between the germline ends. DNA of the CDR3: TGCAGCGTTGTTTACAGAGTCGATGGAGCCAAAAACATTCAGTACTTC. Translated: CSVVYRVDGAKNIQYF.

This clonotype was counted many times. The chain is built from TRBV5-6 and TRBJ1-1; tentative D call: TRBD1 (6 bases). This CDR3 contains 14 residues. In germline, CDR1 is SGHDT, CDR2 YYEEEE. V was pared by 4 bases and J by 2 bases, with 12 bases between. The CDR3 DNA follows: TGTGCCAGCAGCAACGGACAGAGAAACACTGAAGCTTTCTTT. It codes for CASSNGQRNTEAFF.

This clonotype was found many times. This chain connects TRBV7-9 to TRBJ2-5, with 9 bases matching TRBD1. The germline CDR1 and CDR2 sequences are SEHNR and FQNEAQ (reference sequence). The CDR3 spans 15 residues. V lost 7 bases, J lost 8 bases, and 14 bases stayed unmatched. In DNA, the CDR3 is TGTGCCAGCACCCCGAGCCGGGACAGGGCTGGCACCCAGTACTTC. Protein product: CASTPSRDRAGTQYF.

The V call is TRBV7-2, the J call TRBJ2-7; D gene uncertain. The CDR3 has 13 residues. V lost 4 bases, J lost 9 bases, and 16 bases lay in between. Germline V gene data show CDR1 as SGHTA and CDR2 as FQGNSA. CDR3 protein: CASSYTPTQRQYF. DNA for the CDR3: TGTGCCAGCAGCTATACTCCCACTCAAAGGCAGTACTTC. The whole variable domain, remainder taken from reference TRBV7-2 and TRBJ2-7, is GAGVSQSPSNKVTEKGKDVELRCDPISGHTALYWYRQSLGQGLEFLIYFQGNSAPDKSGLPSDRFSAERTGGSVSTLTIQRTQQEDSAVYLCASSYTPTQRQYFGPGTRLTVT.

This clonotype was picked up many times. DNA for the CDR3: TGTGCCTGGAGTTTCGGCTACGAGCAGTACTTC. It codes for CAWSFGYEQYF. The chain has TRBV30 and TRBJ2-7, with D unclear. The CDR3 has 11 residues. Germline loops: CDR1 GTSNPN, CDR2 SVGIG (reference sequence). With 2 bases removed from V and 3 bases from J, the gap between germline ends came to 5 bases.

This clonotype came up many times. The gene calls are TRBV20-1 and TRBJ2-7; 14 positions match TRBD2. The CDR3 consists of 15 residues. Trimming at V came to 6 bases and at J to 4 bases, leaving 8 bases not matched to a gene. Germline loops: CDR1 DFQATT, CDR2 SNEGSKA (reference sequence). The CDR3 sequence: CSAIGTSGGVYEQYF. The CDR3 nucleotides read TGCAGTGCCATAGGGACTAGCGGGGGTGTATACGAGCAGTACTTC.

This clonotype was seen repeatedly, ten times or more. The chain couples TRBV28 to TRBJ1-3, with a tentative D call TRBD1 (5 bases). CDR3 length: 13 amino acids. The germline CDR1 and CDR2 sequences are MDHEN and SYDVKM. Trimming shortened V by 4 bases and J by 4 bases, and 8 bases separated the two germline ends. The CDR3 loop reads CASSSTAGNTIYF. The CDR3 DNA is TGTGCCAGCAGTTCGACAGCCGGAAACACCATATATTTT.

This clonotype was counted ten times or more. V and J are TRBV7-6 and TRBJ2-6; D is unclear. V gave up 5 bases and J gave up 0 bases, with 17 bases separating them. The V gene's germline CDR1 is SGHVS and CDR2 FNYEAQ. CDR3 size: 18 residues. This CDR3 reads CASSPVRSLNSGANVLTF. The CDR3 nucleotides are TGTGCCAGCAGCCCCGTTCGGTCTTTGAACTCTGGGGCCAACGTCCTGACTTTC.